Listed here are 3 T cell receptor beta chains from one sample, sequenced in a study of T cell changes during pregnancy in multiple sclerosis. Sequenced by immunoSEQ multiplex PCR; TCRdb stores in-frame clones only, minus some. This repertoire shows roughly 69,000 clones, approximately 91% found once; its top ten account for approximately 1.5%. The material sequenced was peripheral blood, taken in the third trimester of pregnancy. The receptors come from a female donor with multiple sclerosis, enrolled in a pregnancy study.

The chain carries TRBV2 and TRBJ2-7; D is undetermined. The ends were cut back, 6 bases at V and 7 bases at J, with 13 bases in the middle. The CDR3 has 12 residues. Per the germline V gene, CDR1 is SNHLY and CDR2 is FYNNEI. The CDR3 loop is CASRRPRWEQYF. The CDR3 DNA is TGTGCCAGCAGGAGGCCTCGCTGGGAGCAGTACTTC.

This clone was recorded a few times. The chain uses TRBV5-1 and TRBJ1-4, with D tentatively TRBD1 (6 bases). In germline, CDR1 is SGHRS, CDR2 YFSETQ. Between the trimmed V and J ends, which lost 0 bases and 0 bases, there was a span of 12 bases. The CDR3 totals 17 residues. The CDR3 DNA follows: TGCGCCAGCAGCTTGGTACCGGGGACATCAACTAATGAAAAACTGTTTTTT. This encodes CASSLVPGTSTNEKLFF.

V is TRBV6-5 and J is TRBJ2-1; no firm D call. V lost 5 bases, J lost 4 bases, and 15 bases lay in between. The CDR3 loop spans 15 amino acids. Germline V gene sequence: CDR1 MNHEY, CDR2 SVGAGI. The CDR3 loop reads CASSTLTVNYNEQFF. The CDR3 region has the DNA TGTGCCAGCAGTACCCTGACTGTAAATTACAATGAGCAGTTCTTC.